This T cell receptor beta chain was sequenced for a study of T cells in Graves' hyperthyroidism and ophthalmopathy. Germline-derived CDR1 and CDR2 are MNHEY and SMNVEV (reference sequence). V was pared by 1 base and J by 3 bases, with 5 bases of the junction left unmatched. CDR3 length equals 15 residues. Amplified TCR beta CDR3 regions derived from RNA transcripts. TCR CDR3 regions were first amplified by RT-PCR with HTBI primers. MiXCR was run by TCRdb on the multiplex PCR reads, yielding one entry per CDR3 protein. This sample has roughly 330,000 distinct CDR3 sequences, with 16% found just once. It was uncontrolled infection, other autoimmune disease, pregnancy or lactation that excluded patients.

This rearrangement joins TRBV27 to TRBJ2-7; 8 bases line up with TRBD1. The sequenced material came from blood. This clonotype originated in a man aged 25-45 years with Graves' hyperthyroidism. DNA for the CDR3: TGTGCCAGCAGTTTATACCCGGACAGGGACTACGAGCAGTACTTC. Encoded protein: CASSLYPDRDYEQYF.